The clone carrying this T cell receptor (beta chain) was counted at least ten times. Primers used for first-strand cDNA, a TRAV- and TRBV-specific set, covered both alpha and beta chains. With a constant-region primer and a V-primer adapter, TCRs were subjected to approximately 20 PCR cycles of amplification. In vitro transcription served to amplify the mRNA that had been isolated. MiXCR was run by TCRdb on the reads, yielding one entry per CDR3 protein. Here the sample spans more than 45,000 distinct CDR3 sequences, around 25% being singletons. The time point was: before trial treatment. The data belong to a study of low-dose radiotherapy and immunotherapy resistance in tumors. Germline V CDR1 and CDR2: GTSNPN, SVGIG (reference sequence). The ends lost 2 bases at V and 2 bases at J; junction bases unmatched: 7. The CDR3 is made up of 16 amino acids.

This clonotype originated in a male donor with prostate cancer. The sequencing here drew on PBMCs, taken before treatment. The rearrangement links TRBV30 to TRBJ1-4; 8 nucleotides agree with TRBD1. This chain's CDR3 is CAWSLKQGATNEKLFF. CDR3 nucleotides: TGTGCCTGGAGTTTAAAGCAGGGGGCCACTAATGAAAAACTGTTTTTT.